What follows are 32 T cell receptor beta chains derived from one specimen sequenced in a study of beta chain features in type 1 diabetes. Every isolated RNA sample was fully reverse transcribed, so sequencing captured expressed TCRB transcripts. Clones were read by immunoSEQ multiplex PCR, and TCRdb kept only the in-frame ones, dropping some. The sample lists 860,000 or so clones; roughly a sixth were seen once. The sequencing sample was made of naive CD4+ T cells from blood. Source of these receptors: a woman in her late teens or twenties in good health.

This clone was seen a few times. V usage is TRBV7-2 and J usage is TRBJ1-3; TRBD1 matches 9 bases. Germline CDR1 and CDR2: SGHTA and FQGNSA. This CDR3 has 16 amino acids. V trimming: 0 bases; J trimming: 2 bases; junction bases outside the gene matches: 2. The CDR3 here is CASSLAGTGTGNTIYF. CDR3 DNA sequence: TGTGCCAGCAGCTTAGCGGGGACAGGGACTGGAAACACCATATATTTT. Together with reference TRBV7-2 and TRBJ1-3, the CDR3 gives the full variable domain: GAGVSQSPSNKVTEKGKDVELRCDPISGHTALYWYRQSLGQGLEFLIYFQGNSAPDKSGLPSDRFSAERTGGSVSTLTIQRTQQEDSAVYLCASSLAGTGTGNTIYFGEGSWLTVV.

The J gene is TRBJ2-1, the V gene TRBV28; D might be TRBD1 (6 bases). The CDR3 spans 16 residues. In germline, CDR1 is MDHEN, CDR2 SYDVKM. Trimming left V 2 bases short and J 6 bases short, with 17 bases between. Here the CDR3 reads CASSLDLTGYVNEQFF. Written as DNA, the CDR3 is TGTGCCAGCAGTTTAGACCTAACAGGGTATGTCAATGAGCAGTTCTTC.

The chain has TRBV4-2 and TRBJ2-7; TRBD2 matches at 9 bases. After removal of 1 base from V and 2 bases from J, the junction contained 6 bases not matched to a gene. The germline gives CDR1 LGHNA, CDR2 YNFKEQ. The CDR3 spans 16 residues. The CDR3 is CASSQVGLASTYEQYF. DNA of the CDR3: TGTGCCAGCAGCCAAGTGGGACTAGCCTCCACCTACGAGCAGTACTTC.

This sequence joins TRBV7-2 and TRBJ2-1, with 10 bases identical to TRBD2. With V trimmed by 0 bases and J by 8 bases, 10 bases remained unmatched. Germline V gene data show CDR1 as SGHTA and CDR2 as FQGNSA. CDR3 length: 17 amino acids. CDR3 loop: CASSLAQSGRAFDEQFF. CDR3 bases: TGTGCCAGCAGCTTAGCCCAAAGCGGGAGGGCCTTCGATGAGCAGTTCTTC.

The chain uses TRBV11-3 and TRBJ2-7; D is unclear. This CDR3 contains 16 residues. Trimming stripped 6 bases from V and 0 bases from J, with 18 bases between. Germline V gene data show CDR1 as SGHNT and CDR2 as YENEEA. CDR3 bases: TGTGCCAGCAGGTTCGTGGTCTTCTGGAGCTCCTACGAGCAGTACTTC. Translating it yields CASRFVVFWSSYEQYF.

This clone has a handful of counts. The chain is built from TRBV29-1 and TRBJ1-1, with 8 bases that match TRBD1. The V segment lost 7 bases and the J segment 4 bases; nucleotides outside the gene matches: 11. The CDR3 loop spans 14 amino acids. Per the germline V gene, CDR1 is SQVTM and CDR2 is ANQGSEA. This CDR3 reads CSADRGVGPTEAFF. In nucleotides, the CDR3 is TGCAGCGCTGACAGGGGAGTGGGACCCACTGAAGCTTTCTTT.

The gene calls are TRBV29-1 and TRBJ2-5; perhaps TRBD2 as D (5 bases). The DNA matches TRBJ2-7 better at its end, which makes the J call doubtful. CDR3 length: 14 amino acids. Germline CDR1 SQVTM, CDR2 ANQGSEA. The CDR3 DNA reads as TGCAGCGTTGGTGAGGGAGCGCTCTCCTACGAGCAGTACTTC. Amino acid sequence: CSVGEGALSYEQYF.

The chain uses TRBV20-1 and TRBJ1-2, with no clear D. Trimming shortened V by 5 bases and J by 8 bases, and 9 bases separated the two germline ends. Germline V gene sequence: CDR1 DFQATT, CDR2 SNEGSKA (reference sequence). This CDR3 is 10 amino acids long. CDR3 sequence: CSAPQPGYTF. DNA of the CDR3: TGCAGTGCTCCTCAGCCCGGCTACACCTTC.

The chain is built from TRBV2 and TRBJ1-5; D gene unclear. Germline CDR1 reads SNHLY; CDR2 reads FYNNEI. Trimming cost V 8 bases and J 7 bases, with 12 bases left between them. CDR3 length: 12 residues. This chain's CDR3 is CASSPGWQPQHF. CDR3 bases: TGTGCCAGCTCTCCCGGCTGGCAGCCCCAGCATTTT. Looking up the rest from reference TRBV2 and TRBJ1-5 gives the full variable domain: EPEVTQTPSHQVTQMGQEVILRCVPISNHLYFYWYRQILGQKVEFLVSFYNNEISEKSEIFDDQFSVERPDGSNFTLKIRSTKLEDSAMYFCASSPGWQPQHFGDGTRLSIL.

This clone was seen a few times. The CDR3 is CASRAGRSTDTQYF. The CDR3 DNA reads TGTGCCAGCAGAGCTGGACGGTCCACAGATACGCAGTATTTT. The chain couples TRBV2 to TRBJ2-3; no definite D call. This CDR3 is built from 14 residues. V lost 6 bases, J lost 2 bases, and 12 bases lay in between. The germline V gene encodes CDR1 SNHLY and CDR2 FYNNEI.

This clone showed up just a few times. The J gene is TRBJ2-5, the V gene TRBV5-1, with 14 bases matching TRBD2. Trimming cost V 7 bases and J 3 bases; bases outside gene matches: 8. In germline, CDR1 is SGHRS, CDR2 YFSETQ. This CDR3 contains 16 residues. CDR3 in amino acids: CASGLAGGSLEETQYF. Here the CDR3 DNA reads TGCGCCAGCGGACTAGCGGGAGGAAGCTTGGAAGAGACCCAGTACTTC.

The rearrangement uses TRBV9 and TRBJ1-1, with D hard to call. The ends were cut back, 3 bases at V and 2 bases at J, with 20 bases in the middle. The germline V gene has CDR1 SGDLS and CDR2 YYNGEE. CDR3 length equals 17 residues. This CDR3 is CASSGSPASPPNTEAFF. The CDR3 bases are TGTGCCAGCAGCGGGTCGCCTGCCTCCCCACCTAACACTGAAGCTTTCTTT. The full variable domain, with the rest looked up from reference TRBV9 and TRBJ1-1, is DSGVTQTPKHLITATGQRVTLRCSPRSGDLSVYWYQQSLDQGLQFLIQYYNGEERAKGNILERFSAQQFPDLHSELNLSSLELGDSALYFCASSGSPASPPNTEAFFGQGTRLTVV.

This rearrangement joins TRBV5-4 to TRBJ2-1, with D uncertain. Per the germline V gene, CDR1 is SGHNT and CDR2 is YYREEE (reference sequence). Trimming left V 5 bases short and J 7 bases short, with 10 bases between. The CDR3 consists of 12 residues. The CDR3 nucleotides read TGTGCCAGCAGTTCGATAGGAAATGAGCAGTTCTTC. Encoded protein: CASSSIGNEQFF.

The chain links TRBV29-1 to TRBJ1-1; D remains unclear. Trimming pared 4 bases from V and 7 bases from J, leaving 10 bases between. The CDR3 loop spans 11 amino acids. Germline V gives CDR1 SQVTM, CDR2 ANQGSEA. CDR3 coding DNA: TGCAGCGTTGGGAGCCGAGTTGAAGCTTTCTTT. Its translation: CSVGSRVEAFF.

This clone was counted only a few times. The genes are TRBV7-9 and TRBJ1-2; 9 nucleotides agree with TRBD1. The V and J ends lost 5 bases and 6 bases, in that order; junction bases with no gene match: 4. This CDR3 has 13 amino acids. Germline-derived CDR1 and CDR2 are SEHNR and FQNEAQ (reference sequence). Written as DNA, the CDR3 is TGTGCCAGCAGCAGGGACAGGGTGGATGGCTACACCTTC. It yields the protein CASSRDRVDGYTF. The whole variable domain, filled in from reference TRBV7-9 and TRBJ1-2, reads DTGVSQNPRHKITKRGQNVTFRCDPISEHNRLYWYRQTLGQGPEFLTYFQNEAQLEKSRLLSDRFSAERPKGSFSTLEIQRTEQGDSAMYLCASSRDRVDGYTFGSGTRLTVV.

For the CDR3, the DNA is TGTGCCAGCAGTTACAGGGGGAACACTGAAGCTTTCTTT. Amino acids: CASSYRGNTEAFF. V usage is TRBV27 and J usage is TRBJ1-1, with 7 bases lining up with TRBD1. Germline CDR1 reads MNHEY; CDR2 reads SMNVEV (reference sequence). The CDR3 has 13 residues. The trim removed 4 bases at V and 1 base at J, leaving 0 bases unmatched.

This clone showed up just a few times. The chain uses TRBV29-1 and TRBJ2-7, with 7 bases identical to TRBD1. CDR1 SQVTM and CDR2 ANQGSEA come from the germline V gene. After removal of 6 bases from V and 1 base from J, the junction contained 9 bases not matched to a gene. The CDR3 extends over 14 amino acids. The CDR3: CSVGDRVKSYEQYF. The CDR3 DNA follows: TGCAGCGTGGGGGACAGAGTGAAATCCTACGAGCAGTACTTC.

This chain uses TRBV7-2 with TRBJ2-1; TRBD1 matches 10 bases. This CDR3 has 17 residues. The germline gives CDR1 SGHTA, CDR2 FQGNSA. Trimming at V came to 1 base and at J to 9 bases, leaving 12 bases not matched to a gene. CDR3 nucleotide sequence: TGTGCCAGCAGCTTAGTGCCCCCGAGACAGGGGGCGCCTGAGCAGTTCTTC. It codes for CASSLVPPRQGAPEQFF.

In its sample, this clone was seen a few times. CDR3 nucleotide sequence: TGTGCCAGCAGCTTTATCGGCACAGATACGCAGTATTTT. This translates into CASSFIGTDTQYF. The rearrangement uses TRBV5-6 and TRBJ2-3; D not certain. CDR1 and CDR2 (germline): SGHDT, YYEEEE. The CDR3 spans 13 residues. Trimming pared 2 bases from V and 1 base from J, leaving 5 bases between. The entire variable domain, with the rest obtained from reference TRBV5-6 and TRBJ2-3, is as follows: DAGVTQSPTHLIKTRGQQVTLRCSPKSGHDTVSWYQQALGQGPQFIFQYYEEEERQRGNFPDRFSGHQFPNYSSELNVNALLLGDSALYLCASSFIGTDTQYFGPGTRLTVL.

The chain carries TRBV9 and TRBJ2-3; no clear D. Trimming left V 0 bases short and J 4 bases short, with 12 bases between. This CDR3 is 15 amino acids long. Looked up from germline, CDR1 is SGDLS and CDR2 is YYNGEE. The CDR3 nucleotides read TGTGCCAGCAGCGTAGTTTCCGAGTCATCAGATACGCAGTATTTT. As protein: CASSVVSESSDTQYF.

This chain's CDR3 is CASSEAQGIRGNIQYF. The CDR3 DNA is TGTGCCAGCAGTGAAGCGCAGGGAATCCGAGGGAACATTCAGTACTTC. The chain uses TRBV6-1 and TRBJ2-4; perhaps D is TRBD1 or TRBD2 (5 bases each). V lost 0 bases and J 7 bases, leaving 16 bases between the germline ends. Germline values: CDR1 MNHNS, CDR2 SASEGT. This CDR3 region has 16 residues.

Here the CDR3 DNA reads TGTGCCAGTAGTATAGGGGGGACTAGCGGGAGTGGTGAGCAGTTCTTC. This encodes CASSIGGTSGSGEQFF. The chain has TRBV19 and TRBJ2-1; 14 bases match TRBD2. V dropped 1 base and J dropped 9; count of bases not matched to a gene: 5. CDR1 is LNHDA and CDR2 is SQIVND in the germline V gene (reference sequence). The CDR3 runs 16 residues.

The J gene is TRBJ2-6, the V gene TRBV28, with 8 positions matching TRBD2. Germline CDR1 MDHEN, CDR2 SYDVKM. The CDR3 has 19 amino acids. The V and J ends lost 5 bases and 0 bases, in that order; junction bases with no gene match: 12. CDR3 region: CASSHKGGGLASGANVLTF. As DNA, the CDR3 is TGTGCCAGCAGTCATAAGGGCGGGGGGCTGGCCTCTGGGGCCAACGTCCTGACTTTC.

This clone was detected a few times. This chain links TRBV11-2 with TRBJ2-1; 10 positions match TRBD2. The CDR3 consists of 15 residues. V lost 5 bases and J lost 4; bases outside the gene matches: 5. Germline-derived CDR1 and CDR2 are SGHAT and FQNNGV. The CDR3 protein is CASSPGLATYNEQFF. The CDR3 DNA is TGTGCCAGCAGCCCGGGACTAGCGACTTACAATGAGCAGTTCTTC.

As regards this clone: The same CDR3 arises from other DNA sequences in this sample as well. This sequence joins TRBV5-4 and TRBJ2-3; TRBD1 is a possible D gene (6 bases). Germline CDR1 is SGHNT and CDR2 is YYREEE (reference sequence). V lost 3 bases to trimming and J lost 3 bases, with 11 bases between them. CDR3 size: 14 residues. In DNA, the CDR3 is TGTGCCAGCAGCTCGCAGGGGAGTACAGATACGCAGTATTTT. It encodes CASSSQGSTDTQYF.

This clone appeared a few times. The J gene is TRBJ2-1, the V gene TRBV7-8; 15 bases agree with TRBD2. This CDR3 has 16 residues. Germline assignment: CDR1 SGHVS and CDR2 FQNEAQ. V was pared by 4 bases and J by 7 bases, with 5 bases of the junction left unmatched. CDR3 nucleotides: TGTGCCAGCAGCTCCCGCGGGACTAGCGGGAGGAATGAGCAGTTCTTC. This sequence encodes CASSSRGTSGRNEQFF.

The J gene is TRBJ1-1, the V gene TRBV7-2; D not resolved. Germline V gives CDR1 SGHTA, CDR2 FQGNSA. Trimming took off 6 bases at V and 6 bases at J, with 8 bases between the two ends. The CDR3 totals 11 residues. The CDR3 is CASSRRAEAFF. The CDR3 DNA follows: TGTGCCAGCAGTCGTAGGGCTGAAGCTTTCTTT.

The chain employs TRBV5-4 and TRBJ2-2, with D maybe TRBD2 (6 bases). The germline V gene has CDR1 SGHNT and CDR2 YYREEE (reference sequence). Trimming removed 10 bases at V and 2 bases at J, with 15 bases between. The CDR3 is made up of 14 amino acids. The CDR3 nucleotides are TGTGCCTCCCAGGTGGCGGGAAACACCGGGGAGCTGTTTTTT. Translating it yields CASQVAGNTGELFF.

There are a few counts of this clone. The rearrangement joins TRBV4-3 to TRBJ1-2, with a possible D match to TRBD1 (5 bases). Trimming took 1 base from V and 4 from J, leaving 7 bases between them. Germline CDR1 LGHNA, CDR2 YSLEER. There are 13 residues in the CDR3. The CDR3 DNA is TGCGCCAGCAGCCAAGTGGGGGGCTATGGCTACACCTTC. It specifies CASSQVGGYGYTF.

This clone was found a few times. This sequence joins TRBV10-3 and TRBJ2-7, with 11 bases identical to TRBD2. Germline values: CDR1 ENHRY, CDR2 SYGVKD. J gave up 3 bases and V 5 bases, and 3 bases lay outside the gene matches. This CDR3 region has 14 residues. The CDR3 DNA reads TGTGCCATCAGTTCCGGGACTAGCGGCTACGAGCAGTACTTC. Translating it yields CAISSGTSGYEQYF.

This chain links TRBV4-2 with TRBJ2-3, with D hard to call. The CDR3 contains 13 residues. The ends were cut back, 3 bases at V and 6 bases at J, with 10 bases in the middle. The V gene's germline CDR1 is LGHNA and CDR2 YNFKEQ. In DNA form, the CDR3 reads TGTGCCAGCAGCCACTGGCGTTCCGATACGCAGTATTTT. It is translated as CASSHWRSDTQYF.

Details on this clone: The same CDR3 can be traced to other DNA sequences in this sample. The chain couples TRBV18 to TRBJ2-7; D remains ambiguous. The CDR3 is made up of 13 amino acids. Germline CDR1 KGHSH, CDR2 LQKENI. Trimming shortened V by 6 bases and J by 2 bases, and 11 bases separated the two germline ends. As DNA, the CDR3 is TGTGCCAGCTCCCCGGACGGCACCTACGAGCAGTACTTC. Protein sequence: CASSPDGTYEQYF.